This T cell receptor (beta chain) was captured in a study of spatial heterogeneity in lung cancer. Study details: Detected sequences consistently included more beta-chain ones than alpha-chain ones. The average count in raw reads for each unique TCR and UMI combination exceeded eight appearances. Notes on the study in general: Ubiquitous expanded tumor TCRs surfaced in blood more at resection than they did at follow-up.

The study tagged each TCR cDNA molecule with a unique molecular identifier. MiXCR, applied by TCRdb to the 5' RACE reads, yields one record per CDR3 protein. The sample holds 9,500 to 12,000 distinct CDR3 sequences, approximately 25% seen once. Time point noted: sample taken at primary tumor resection. Researchers sequenced whole RNA taken from tumor, nontumor lung or frozen PBMC without sorting. This clonotype is medium-sized in the sample. Its antigen is not known. This receptor was obtained from a female donor with early-stage non-small cell lung cancer. This material consisted of PBMCs, taken at surgery.

The CDR3 region has the DNA TGTGCCAGCATCGGGTGGCCATTGGAAGCTTTCTTT. As protein: CASIGWPLEAFF. This rearrangement joins TRBV6-1 to TRBJ1-1, with D unresolved. The CDR3 consists of 12 residues. The V end was cut by 7 bases, the J end by 8 bases, with 14 bases between. Per germline, CDR1 MNHNS and CDR2 SASEGT.